This T cell receptor beta chain came from a study of T-cell reconstitution after alpha-beta-depleted transplantation in children (dated by TCRdb to between 2015 and 2016). Describing the broader study: Using TCR repertoire profiling, the study quantitatively followed how T-cell immune reconstitution unfolded in children after TCRalphabeta/CD19-depleted allogeneic hematopoietic cell transplantation.

Paper-wide results and their limitations: The apparently early alphabetaT-cell count recovery about two months after transplant was reportedly dependent on only several hundred rapidly expanded clones derived from non-depleted graft cells. The frequencies of hyperexpanded clones fell over the following months, and after one year, T-cell counts and TCRbeta diversity were mostly attributed to newly produced T cells. The high TCRbeta diversity at day 60 in some patients was ascribed to recipient T cells and intrathymic progenitors that had survived conditioning.

The library was produced with PCR. TCRdb shows the sequencer as Illumina HiSeq 2500. TCR libraries were prepared with molecular barcoding, using unique molecular identifiers to normalize TCRbeta repertoire quantification. In-frame beta chains were kept once TCRdb had trimmed the public reads at Q25 with fastp and called clones with MiXCR. Under each unique CDR3 protein, matching rows form one entry showing the most common genes and DNA. The sample profile shows 530,000 or so distinct CDR3 sequences; 27% of them were found once. In total, the top ten clones hold around a third of the sample. Looking up the germline V gene yields CDR1 MGHRA and CDR2 YSYEKL. V is reduced by 2 bases and J by 5 bases, leaving a spacing of 12 bases between them. Spanning cysteine to phenylalanine, the CDR3 consists of 14 amino acids. Only the CDR3 region is kept as DNA, spanning 42 bases read in frame from base 1. This clonotype was seen only a few times. Its target antigen remains unknown. Base qualities were left out, and no much larger clone turns up one base away.

Per the publication, the treatment or condition label means: allogeneic hematopoietic cell transplantation with graft depleted of TCRalphabeta T cells and CD19 B cells. The children who served as transplant recipients had been given grafts of TCRalphabeta/CD19-depleted allogeneic hematopoietic cells. The clonotype originates from a boy in the first two years of life with Wiskott-Aldrich syndrome, due to receive a stem cell transplant. The sequencing used PBMCs, collected before TCRalphabeta/CD19-depleted stem cell transplant. Recombination linked TRBV4-1 to TRBJ2-5; the D gene is possibly TRBD1, with 6 bases matching. The nucleotide sequence reads TGCGCCAGCAGCCAAACAGGGTCTGGGGAGACCCAGTACTTC. The encoded protein is CASSQTGSGETQYF.